This entry describes one T cell receptor beta chain. The data stem from a study of cytotoxic CD8 clonotypes in ibrutinib-treated CLL. Trimming shortened V by 4 bases and J by 2 bases, and 24 bases separated the two germline ends. The CDR3 covers 18 residues. Germline CDR1 and CDR2: SGHNT and YYREEE (reference sequence). Sequencing used immunoSEQ multiplex PCR; TCRdb keeps in-frame clones, though not all of them. Among roughly 70,000 clones, 90% were seen once, and the ten largest hold approximately 3%. The chain employs TRBV5-4 and TRBJ1-1; D is perhaps TRBD1 (6 bases). The sequencing here drew on PBMCs, taken after 12 months of ibrutinib treatment. The clonotype comes from a human donor with chronic lymphocytic leukemia. CDR3 DNA sequence: TGTGCCAGCAGCCTGGGTTCGATTTTTTGGGGGCTAAACACTGAAGCTTTCTTT. It encodes CASSLGSIFWGLNTEAFF.